The clone carrying this TCR beta chain turned up a few times. Its antigen is not identified. V was pared by 4 bases and J by 1 base, with 25 bases between. Germline CDR1 and CDR2: ENHRY and SYGVKD. The CDR3 spans 19 residues. The data belong to a study of T-cell memory formation after mild COVID-19. A 5'RACE reaction primed in the constant segment made cDNA libraries of TCR alpha and TCR beta, and these carried sample barcodes and UMIs. TCRdb reanalysed the 5' RACE reads using MiXCR and keeps one entry per CDR3 protein. In the table there are under 700,000 distinct CDR3 sequences, roughly 20% of which are singletons. Whole-study results and caveats: For contracting clones, CD4+ ones sat mainly in CM and EM, CD8+ in EMRA. Pre-infection memory held some responding clones, suggesting pre-existing cross-reactive T cells responded.

The sequence was obtained from an adult woman who had mild COVID-19 (a few samples of this study predate the infection). Cell type and time point are not known. The rearrangement uses TRBV10-3 and TRBJ2-5, with a tentative D call TRBD1 (6 bases). The sequenced sample was PBMCs or a T cell subset sorted from them (not recorded which). CDR3 coding DNA: TGTGCCATCAGTGCGCCCACCGGACAGCCTGAAAAGTTCCAAGAGACCCAGTACTTC. Protein product: CAISAPTGQPEKFQETQYF.